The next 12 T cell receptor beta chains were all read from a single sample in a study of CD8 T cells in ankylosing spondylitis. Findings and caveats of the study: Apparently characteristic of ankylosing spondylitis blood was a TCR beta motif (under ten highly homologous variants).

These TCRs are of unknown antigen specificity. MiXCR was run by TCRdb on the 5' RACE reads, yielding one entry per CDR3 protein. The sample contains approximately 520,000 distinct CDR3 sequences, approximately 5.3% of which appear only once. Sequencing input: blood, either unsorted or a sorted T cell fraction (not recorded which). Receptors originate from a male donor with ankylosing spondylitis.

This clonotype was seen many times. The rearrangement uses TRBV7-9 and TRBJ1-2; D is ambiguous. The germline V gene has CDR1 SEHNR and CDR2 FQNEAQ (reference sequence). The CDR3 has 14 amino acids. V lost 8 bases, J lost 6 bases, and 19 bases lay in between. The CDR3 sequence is CASGLKWPGDGYTF. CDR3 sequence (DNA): TGTGCCAGCGGCCTAAAATGGCCGGGCGATGGCTACACCTTC.

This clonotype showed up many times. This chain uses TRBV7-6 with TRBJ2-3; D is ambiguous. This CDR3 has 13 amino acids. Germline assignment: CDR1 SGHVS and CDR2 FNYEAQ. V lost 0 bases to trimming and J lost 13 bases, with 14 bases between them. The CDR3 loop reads CASSLAPSAPKYF. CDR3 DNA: TGTGCCAGCAGCTTAGCGCCCAGCGCCCCTAAGTATTTT.

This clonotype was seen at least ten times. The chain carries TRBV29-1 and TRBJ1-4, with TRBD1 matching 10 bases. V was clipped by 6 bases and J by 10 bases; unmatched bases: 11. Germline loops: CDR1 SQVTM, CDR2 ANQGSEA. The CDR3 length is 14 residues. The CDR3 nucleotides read TGCAGCGTCATCCAACGACGGACAGGGGGAAAACTGTTTTTT. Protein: CSVIQRRTGGKLFF.

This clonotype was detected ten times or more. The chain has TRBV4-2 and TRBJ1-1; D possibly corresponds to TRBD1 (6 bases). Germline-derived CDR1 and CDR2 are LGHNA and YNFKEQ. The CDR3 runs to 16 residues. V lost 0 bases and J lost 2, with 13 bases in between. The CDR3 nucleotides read TGTGCCAGCAGCCAAGATGGCGAGGGACAAAACACTGAAGCTTTCTTT. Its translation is CASSQDGEGQNTEAFF.

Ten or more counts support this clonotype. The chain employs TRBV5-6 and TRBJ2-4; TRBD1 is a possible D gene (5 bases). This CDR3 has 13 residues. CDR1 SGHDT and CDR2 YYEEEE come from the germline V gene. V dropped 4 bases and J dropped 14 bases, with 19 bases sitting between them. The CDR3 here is CASSPQALNSEYF. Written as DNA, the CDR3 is TGTGCCAGCAGCCCACAGGCCCTGAACTCGGAGTACTTC.

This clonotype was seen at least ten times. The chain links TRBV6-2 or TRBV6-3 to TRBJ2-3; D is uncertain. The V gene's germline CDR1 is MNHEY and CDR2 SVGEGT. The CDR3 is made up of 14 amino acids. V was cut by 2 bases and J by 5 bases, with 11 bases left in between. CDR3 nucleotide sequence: TGTGCCAGCAGTTACCTTTGGAAACAAGATACGCAGTATTTT. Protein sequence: CASSYLWKQDTQYF.

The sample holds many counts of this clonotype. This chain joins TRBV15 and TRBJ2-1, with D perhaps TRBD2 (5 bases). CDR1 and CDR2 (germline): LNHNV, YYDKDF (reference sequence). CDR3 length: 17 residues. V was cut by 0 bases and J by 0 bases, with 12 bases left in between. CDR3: CATSREASLNSYNEQFF. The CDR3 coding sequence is TGTGCCACCAGCAGAGAGGCTAGCCTGAACTCCTACAATGAGCAGTTCTTC.

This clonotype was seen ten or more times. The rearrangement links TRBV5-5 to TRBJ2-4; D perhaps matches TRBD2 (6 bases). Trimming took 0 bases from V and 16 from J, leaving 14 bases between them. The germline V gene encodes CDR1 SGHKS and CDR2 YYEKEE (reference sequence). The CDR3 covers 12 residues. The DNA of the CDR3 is TGTGCCAGCAGCTTGGGCGGGGAGCTTAACTACTTC. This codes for CASSLGGELNYF.

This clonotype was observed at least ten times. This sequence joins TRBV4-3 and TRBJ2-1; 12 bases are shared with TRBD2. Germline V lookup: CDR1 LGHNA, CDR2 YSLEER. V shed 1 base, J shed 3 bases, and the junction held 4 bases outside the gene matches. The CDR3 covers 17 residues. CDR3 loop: CASSQALAGGYYNEQFF. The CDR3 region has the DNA TGCGCCAGCAGCCAAGCCCTAGCGGGGGGGTACTACAATGAGCAGTTCTTC.

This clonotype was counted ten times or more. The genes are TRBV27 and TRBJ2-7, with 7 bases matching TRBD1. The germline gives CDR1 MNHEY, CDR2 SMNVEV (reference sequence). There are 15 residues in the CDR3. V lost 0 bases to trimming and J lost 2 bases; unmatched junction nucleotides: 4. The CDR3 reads CASSLSDRWPYEQYF. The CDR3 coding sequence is TGTGCCAGCAGTTTATCGGACAGGTGGCCCTACGAGCAGTACTTC.

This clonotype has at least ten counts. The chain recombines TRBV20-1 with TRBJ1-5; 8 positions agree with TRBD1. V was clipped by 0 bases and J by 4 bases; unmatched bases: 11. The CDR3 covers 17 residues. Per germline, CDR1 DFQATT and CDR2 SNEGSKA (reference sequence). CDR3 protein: CSARDQRAGGWNQPQHF. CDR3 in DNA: TGCAGTGCTAGAGATCAGAGGGCAGGGGGCTGGAATCAGCCCCAGCATTTT.

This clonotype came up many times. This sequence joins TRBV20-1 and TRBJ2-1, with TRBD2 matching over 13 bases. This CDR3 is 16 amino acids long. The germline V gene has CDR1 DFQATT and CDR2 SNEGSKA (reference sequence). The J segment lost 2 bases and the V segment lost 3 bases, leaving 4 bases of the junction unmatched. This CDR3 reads CSASGTSGTPYNEQFF. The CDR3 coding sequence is TGCAGTGCTAGCGGGACTAGCGGGACTCCCTACAATGAGCAGTTCTTC.